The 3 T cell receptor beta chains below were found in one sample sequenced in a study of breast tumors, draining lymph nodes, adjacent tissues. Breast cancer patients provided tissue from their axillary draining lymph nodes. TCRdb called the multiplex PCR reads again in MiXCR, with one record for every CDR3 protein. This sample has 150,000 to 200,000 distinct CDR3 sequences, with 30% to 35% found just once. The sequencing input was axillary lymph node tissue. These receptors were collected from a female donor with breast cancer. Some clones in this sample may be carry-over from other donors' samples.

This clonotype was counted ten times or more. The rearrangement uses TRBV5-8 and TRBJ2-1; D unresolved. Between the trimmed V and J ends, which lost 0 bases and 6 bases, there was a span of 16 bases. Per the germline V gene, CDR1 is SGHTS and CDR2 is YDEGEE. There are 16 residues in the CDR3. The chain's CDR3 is CASSLGSRRNFNEQFF. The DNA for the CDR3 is TGTGCCAGCAGCTTGGGGTCTAGAAGGAATTTCAATGAGCAGTTCTTC.

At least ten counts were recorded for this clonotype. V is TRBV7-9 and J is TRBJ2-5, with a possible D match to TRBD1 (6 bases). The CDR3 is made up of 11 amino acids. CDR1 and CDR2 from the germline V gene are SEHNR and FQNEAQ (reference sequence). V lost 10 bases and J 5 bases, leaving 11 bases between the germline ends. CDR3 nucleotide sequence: TGTGCCACCAGGGGCAGGGAGACCCAGTACTTC. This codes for CATRGRETQYF.

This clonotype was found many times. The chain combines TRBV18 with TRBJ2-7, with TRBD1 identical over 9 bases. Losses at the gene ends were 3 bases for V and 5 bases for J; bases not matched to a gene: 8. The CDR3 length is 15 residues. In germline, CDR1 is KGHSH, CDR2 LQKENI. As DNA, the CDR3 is TGTGCCAGCTCACCTACCGGGACAGGGATCCACGAGCAGTACTTC. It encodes CASSPTGTGIHEQYF.